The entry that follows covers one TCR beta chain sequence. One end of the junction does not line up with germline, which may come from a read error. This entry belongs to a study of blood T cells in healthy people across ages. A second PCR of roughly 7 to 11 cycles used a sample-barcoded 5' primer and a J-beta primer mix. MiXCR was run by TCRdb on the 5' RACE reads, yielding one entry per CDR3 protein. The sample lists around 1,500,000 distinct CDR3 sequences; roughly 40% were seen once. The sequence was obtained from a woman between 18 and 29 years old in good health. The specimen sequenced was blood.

Written as DNA, the CDR3 is TGTGCCTGCAGTCCGGCCCCGTCCTACAATGAGCAGTTCTTC. Translated: CACSPAPSYNEQFF. This chain uses TRBV27 with TRBJ2-1; D call uncertain. Germline-derived CDR1 and CDR2 are MNHEY and SMNVEV (reference sequence). The CDR3 sequence is 14 residues long.